This T cell receptor (beta chain) came from a study of vaccination and CD4 T cells after COVID-19. Study as a whole: The makeup of the convalescents was six males and four females, two of them Hispanic.

The CDR3 runs to 13 residues. Trimming removed 6 bases at V and 2 bases at J, with 10 bases between. Germline V gene sequence: CDR1 MNHNS, CDR2 SASEGT. Described treatment: roughly ten-day PBMC culture with coronavirus spike peptide pools or control peptides (ViraFEST assay). Cultured CD4+ T-cell DNA underwent Oncomine TCR Beta short-read sequencing. MiXCR, applied by TCRdb to the PCR reads, yields one record per CDR3 protein. The data hold some 10,000 distinct CDR3 sequences, with about 46% observed a single time. With regard to this clonotype: Its antigen is still unknown.

General study results and limits: When vaccine-specific clones from convalescent patients were examined, 304 of 307 were spike mono-reactive.

This receptor was taken from a human donor who had recovered from COVID-19. The chain employs TRBV6-1 and TRBJ1-1; D unresolved. The sample comprised CD4+ T cells from blood, cultured in vitro. In DNA, the CDR3 is TGTGCCAGCAGCCGACGCGGTAACACTGAAGCTTTCTTT. Translation: CASSRRGNTEAFF.